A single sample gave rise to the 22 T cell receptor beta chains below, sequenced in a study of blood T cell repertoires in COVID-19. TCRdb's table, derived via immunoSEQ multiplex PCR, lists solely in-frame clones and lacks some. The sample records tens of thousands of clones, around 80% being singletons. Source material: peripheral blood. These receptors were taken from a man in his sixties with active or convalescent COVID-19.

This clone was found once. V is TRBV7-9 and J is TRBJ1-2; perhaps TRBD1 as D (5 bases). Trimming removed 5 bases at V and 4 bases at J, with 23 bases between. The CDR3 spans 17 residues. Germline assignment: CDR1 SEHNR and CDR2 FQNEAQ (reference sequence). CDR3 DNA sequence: TGTGCCAGCAGCCCACCGGGACTTCCGCCCGTAGTCTATGGCTACACCTTC. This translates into CASSPPGLPPVVYGYTF.

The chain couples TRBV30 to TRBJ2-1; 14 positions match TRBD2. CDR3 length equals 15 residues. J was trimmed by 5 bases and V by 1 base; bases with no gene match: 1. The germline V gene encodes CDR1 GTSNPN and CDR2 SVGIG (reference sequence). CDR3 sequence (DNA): TGTGCCTGGAGTGGACTAGCGGGGGGGCACAATGAGCAGTTCTTC. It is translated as CAWSGLAGGHNEQFF.

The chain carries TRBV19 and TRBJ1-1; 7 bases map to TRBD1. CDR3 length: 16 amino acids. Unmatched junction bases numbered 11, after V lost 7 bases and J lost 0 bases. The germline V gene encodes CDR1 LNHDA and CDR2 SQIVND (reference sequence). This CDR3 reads CASTGEGAGMNTEAFF. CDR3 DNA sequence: TGTGCCAGTACGGGTGAGGGGGCTGGTATGAACACTGAAGCTTTCTTT.

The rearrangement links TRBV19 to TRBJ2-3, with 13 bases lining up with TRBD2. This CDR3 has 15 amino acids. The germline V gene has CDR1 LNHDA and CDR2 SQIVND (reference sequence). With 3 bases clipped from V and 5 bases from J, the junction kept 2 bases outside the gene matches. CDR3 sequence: CASSMTSGGQDTQYF. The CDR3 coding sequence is TGTGCCAGTAGTATGACTAGCGGGGGGCAAGATACGCAGTATTTT.

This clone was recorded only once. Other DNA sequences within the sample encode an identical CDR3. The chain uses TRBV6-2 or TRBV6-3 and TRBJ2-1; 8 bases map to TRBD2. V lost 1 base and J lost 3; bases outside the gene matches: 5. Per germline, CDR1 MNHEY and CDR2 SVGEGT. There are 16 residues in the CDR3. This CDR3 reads CASSYLAGGLYNEQFF. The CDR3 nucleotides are TGTGCCAGCAGTTACTTGGCGGGGGGTCTCTACAATGAGCAGTTCTTC.

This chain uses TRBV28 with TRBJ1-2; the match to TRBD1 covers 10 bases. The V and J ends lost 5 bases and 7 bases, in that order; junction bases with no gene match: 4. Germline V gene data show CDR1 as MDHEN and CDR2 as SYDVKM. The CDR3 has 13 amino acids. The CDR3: CASSPRTGGGYTF. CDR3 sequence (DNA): TGTGCCAGCAGTCCCCGGACAGGGGGTGGCTACACCTTC.

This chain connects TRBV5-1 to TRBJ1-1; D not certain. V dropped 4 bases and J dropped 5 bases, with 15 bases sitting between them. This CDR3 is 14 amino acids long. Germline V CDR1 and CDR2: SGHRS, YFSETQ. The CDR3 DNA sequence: TGCGCCAGCAGCCCGGTTTCAAGAGGGACTGAAGCTTTCTTT. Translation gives CASSPVSRGTEAFF.

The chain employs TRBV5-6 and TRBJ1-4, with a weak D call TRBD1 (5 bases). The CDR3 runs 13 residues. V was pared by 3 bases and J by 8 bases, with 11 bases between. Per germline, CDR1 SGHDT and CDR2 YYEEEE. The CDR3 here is CASSSGGREKLFF. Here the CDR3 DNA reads TGTGCCAGCAGCTCCGGGGGAAGGGAAAAACTGTTTTTT.

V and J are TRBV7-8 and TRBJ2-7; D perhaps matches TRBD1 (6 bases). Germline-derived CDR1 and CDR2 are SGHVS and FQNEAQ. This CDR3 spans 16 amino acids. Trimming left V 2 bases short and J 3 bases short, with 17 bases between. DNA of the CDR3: TGTGCCAGCAGCTTACGCGTTCAGGGGTCTAGCTACGAGCAGTACTTC. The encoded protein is CASSLRVQGSSYEQYF.

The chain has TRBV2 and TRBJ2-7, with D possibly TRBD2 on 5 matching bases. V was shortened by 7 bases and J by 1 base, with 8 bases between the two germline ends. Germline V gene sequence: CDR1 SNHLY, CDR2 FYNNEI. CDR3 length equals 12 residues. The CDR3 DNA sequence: TGTGCCAGCATCCGGGGTTCCTACGAGCAGTACTTC. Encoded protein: CASIRGSYEQYF. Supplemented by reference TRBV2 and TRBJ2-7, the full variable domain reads EPEVTQTPSHQVTQMGQEVILRCVPISNHLYFYWYRQILGQKVEFLVSFYNNEISEKSEIFDDQFSVERPDGSNFTLKIRSTKLEDSAMYFCASIRGSYEQYFGPGTRLTVT.

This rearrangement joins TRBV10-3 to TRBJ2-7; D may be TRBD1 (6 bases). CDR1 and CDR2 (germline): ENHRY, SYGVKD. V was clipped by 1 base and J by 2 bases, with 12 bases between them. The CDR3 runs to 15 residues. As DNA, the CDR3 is TGTGCCATCAGTGAGTTTCCAGGGGCAACCTACGAGCAGTACTTC. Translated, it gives CAISEFPGATYEQYF.

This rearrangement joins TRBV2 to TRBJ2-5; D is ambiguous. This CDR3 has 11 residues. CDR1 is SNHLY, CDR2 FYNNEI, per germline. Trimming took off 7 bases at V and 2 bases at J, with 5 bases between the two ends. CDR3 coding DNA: TGTGCCAGCATGAGACAAGAGACCCAGTACTTC. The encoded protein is CASMRQETQYF.

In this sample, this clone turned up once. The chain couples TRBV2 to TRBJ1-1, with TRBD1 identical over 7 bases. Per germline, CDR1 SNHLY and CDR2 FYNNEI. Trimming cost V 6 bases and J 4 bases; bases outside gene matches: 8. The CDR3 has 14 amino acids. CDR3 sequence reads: CASRATGAGTEAFF. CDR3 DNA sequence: TGTGCCAGCAGGGCAACAGGGGCGGGCACTGAAGCTTTCTTT.

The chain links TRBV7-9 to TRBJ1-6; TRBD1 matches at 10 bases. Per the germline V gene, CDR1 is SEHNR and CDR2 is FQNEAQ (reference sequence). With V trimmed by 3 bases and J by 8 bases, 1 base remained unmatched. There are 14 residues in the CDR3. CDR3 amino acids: CASSFGTGDSPLHF. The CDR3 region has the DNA TGTGCCAGCAGCTTCGGGACAGGGGATTCACCCCTCCACTTT.

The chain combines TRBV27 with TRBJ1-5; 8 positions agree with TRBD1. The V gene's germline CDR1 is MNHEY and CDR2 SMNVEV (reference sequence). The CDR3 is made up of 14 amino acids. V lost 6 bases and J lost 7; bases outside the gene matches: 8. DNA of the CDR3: TGTGCCAGCAGGCGACAGGGGATAGGACAGCCCCAGCATTTT. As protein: CASRRQGIGQPQHF.

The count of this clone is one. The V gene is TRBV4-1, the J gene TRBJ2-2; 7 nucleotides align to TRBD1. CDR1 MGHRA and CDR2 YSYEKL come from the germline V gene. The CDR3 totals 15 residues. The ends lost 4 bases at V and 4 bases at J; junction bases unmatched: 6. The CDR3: CASSRAQGVTGELFF. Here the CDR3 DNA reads TGCGCCAGCAGCCGTGCGCAGGGGGTCACCGGGGAGCTGTTTTTT.

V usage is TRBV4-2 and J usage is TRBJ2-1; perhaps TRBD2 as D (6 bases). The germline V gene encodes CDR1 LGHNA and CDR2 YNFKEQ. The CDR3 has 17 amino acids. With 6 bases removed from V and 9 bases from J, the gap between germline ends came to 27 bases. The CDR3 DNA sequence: TGTGCCAGCAGTCAAAGACTAGGCCGGGAACGGTTAGGTGAGCAGTTCTTC. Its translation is CASSQRLGRERLGEQFF.

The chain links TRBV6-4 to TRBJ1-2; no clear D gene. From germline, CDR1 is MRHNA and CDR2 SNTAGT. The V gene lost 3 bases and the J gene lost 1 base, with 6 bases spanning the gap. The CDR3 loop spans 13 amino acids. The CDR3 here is CASSDGLNYGYTF. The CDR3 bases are TGTGCCAGCAGTGATGGCCTTAACTATGGCTACACCTTC.

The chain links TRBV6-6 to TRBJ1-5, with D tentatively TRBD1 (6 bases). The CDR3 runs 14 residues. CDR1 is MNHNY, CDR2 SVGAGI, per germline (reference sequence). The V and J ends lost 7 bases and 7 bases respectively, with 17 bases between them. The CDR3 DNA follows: TGTGCCAGCACGTCTGGGCAGGGGAACCAGCCCCAGCATTTT. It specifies CASTSGQGNQPQHF.

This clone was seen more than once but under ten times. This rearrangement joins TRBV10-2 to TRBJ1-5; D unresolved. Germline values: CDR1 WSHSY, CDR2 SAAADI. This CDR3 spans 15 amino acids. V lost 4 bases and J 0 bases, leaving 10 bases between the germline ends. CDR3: CASSVVGDSNQPQHF. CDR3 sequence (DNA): TGCGCCAGCAGTGTGGTCGGTGATAGCAATCAGCCCCAGCATTTT.

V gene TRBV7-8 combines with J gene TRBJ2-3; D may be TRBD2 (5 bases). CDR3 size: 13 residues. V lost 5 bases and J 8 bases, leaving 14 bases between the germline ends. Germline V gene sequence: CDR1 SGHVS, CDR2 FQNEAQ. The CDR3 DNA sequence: TGTGCCAGCAGCGATGGACCTGCGGGTACGCAGTATTTT. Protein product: CASSDGPAGTQYF.

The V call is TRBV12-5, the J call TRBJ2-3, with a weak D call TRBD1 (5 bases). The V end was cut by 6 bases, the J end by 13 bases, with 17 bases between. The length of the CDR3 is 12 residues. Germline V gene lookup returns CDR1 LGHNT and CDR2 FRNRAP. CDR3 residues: CASGYTAAREYF. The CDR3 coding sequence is TGTGCTAGTGGGTACACAGCCGCCAGGGAGTATTTT.